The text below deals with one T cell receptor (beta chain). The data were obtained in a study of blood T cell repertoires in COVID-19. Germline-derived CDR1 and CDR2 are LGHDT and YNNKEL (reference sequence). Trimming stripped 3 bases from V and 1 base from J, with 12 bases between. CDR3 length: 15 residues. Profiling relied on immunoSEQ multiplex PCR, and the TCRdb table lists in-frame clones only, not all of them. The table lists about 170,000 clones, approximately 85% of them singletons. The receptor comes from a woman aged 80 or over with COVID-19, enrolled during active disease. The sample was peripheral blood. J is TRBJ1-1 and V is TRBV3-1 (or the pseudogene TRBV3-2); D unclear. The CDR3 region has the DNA TGTGCCAGCAGCCACCCGGGTAGGAGGAACACTGAAGCTTTCTTT. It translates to CASSHPGRRNTEAFF.